This T cell receptor beta chain was sequenced in a study of a mutant IDH1 vaccine in newly diagnosed glioma (dated by TCRdb to the early 2020s). About the investigation overall: In the chemotherapy-containing groups, vaccination started alongside temozolomide cycles, whereas in patients who had radiotherapy alone it started 4-6 weeks after radiotherapy. Of the approximately 33 treated patients, 62.5% were male and roughly 38% were female, and a mean age of approximately 40 years was recorded. Before enrollment, most patients had been given radiochemotherapy with temozolomide as standard therapy, while the rest had received either radiotherapy alone or temozolomide alone. Visit V12 was the week-35 safety follow-up and visit V13 was the week-47 end of study. Six visits were used for peripheral blood collection: V03 (baseline), V05, V07, V10, V12 and V13. For exploratory analyses, longitudinal TCRB deep sequencing was carried out in under 30 treated patients wherever samples were available. Overall study outcomes, separate from this receptor: Immune responses induced by the vaccine were seen in roughly 95% of patients across multiple MHC alleles. The authors stated that sample limitations prevented analyses of patient blood samples from being reproduced. PBMC samples for TCRB deep sequencing were selected based on availability. No apparent relationship was observed between pseudoprogression and alterations in the top peripheral T cell clonotypes detected by TCRB sequencing.

This sample's time point label indicates: week 35, safety follow-up. Each vaccine dose was 300 ug of a 20-mer mutant IDH1 peptide in Montanide, given subcutaneously with topical imiquimod. Patients were given eight vaccinations, in weeks 1, 3, 5, 7, 11, 15, 19 and 23, which matched visits V03 through V10. All donors had newly diagnosed IDH1-mutant astrocytomas of WHO grade 3 or 4 that showed loss of nuclear ATRX. The samples were drawn from NOA16, a multicentre, single-arm, open-label phase I trial in Germany that tested a mutant IDH1 peptide vaccine in humans for the first time. Genomic DNA for TCRB sequencing was extracted from EDTA blood using the DNeasy Blood and Tissue Kit. Library preparation used the immunoSEQ multiplex PCR assay. Rearranged TCR beta chain sequences were amplified with the hsTCRB Kit following the manufacturer's protocol. An Illumina MiSeq was used to sequence the TCRB libraries. In the authors' own workflow: The proprietary platform of the kit vendor was used for demultiplexing, trimming and gene mapping. TCRdb provides this immuneACCESS table in a form limited to in-frame rearrangements. Some clones are lacking; in checked studies, under half of them reflect an unresolved V gene, and why the rest are absent is not known. The V and J calls and clone size are taken from that table; D and trimming were inferred from the DNA. The sample profile shows tens of thousands of clones; 81% of them were found once. 5% to 6.5% of the sample comes from the top ten.

About this clone: Its specific antigen is unknown. No clone much larger than this one lies a single base away; base qualities are absent.

The CDR3 has 13 amino acids, counting the end cysteine and phenylalanine. The retained sequence is limited to the CDR3, 39 bases, with the frame set at the first base. V has 7 bases trimmed and J has 8 bases trimmed; junction bases matching no gene number 10. Sequences SNHLY (CDR1) and FYNNEI (CDR2) are obtained from the germline V gene. The TCR comes from a man aged 40-50 years with glioma. The specimen comprised PBMCs, sampled from a glioma patient whose treatment included an IDH1 peptide vaccine. The rearranged segments are TRBV2 and TRBJ1-2, with 7 junctional bases fitting TRBD1. The encoded CDR3 is CASKTGVPRGYTF. The DNA reads as follows: TGTGCCAGCAAAACAGGGGTACCTAGGGGCTACACCTTC. Where the CDR3 stops, the reference TRBV2 and TRBJ1-2 genes take over; the full variable domain is EPEVTQTPSHQVTQMGQEVILRCVPISNHLYFYWYRQILGQKVEFLVSFYNNEISEKSEIFDDQFSVERPDGSNFTLKIRSTKLEDSAMYFCASKTGVPRGYTFGSGTRLTVV.